This TCR beta chain was documented in a study of breast tumors, draining lymph nodes, adjacent tissues. Study results and limitations: Tumor T cell lymph node origin was a supported hypothesis, not proven. Data fit most tumor T cells coming from lymph node, expanding in tumor. Luminal-like breast cancer showed significantly greater tumor-nontumor repertoire similarity than basal-like breast cancer did. Tumors had less TCR diversity than lymph nodes, more than nontumor tissue.

Trimming removed 0 bases at V and 5 bases at J, with 11 bases between. Germline V CDR1 and CDR2: SNHLY, FYNNEI. The CDR3 has 14 residues. Comments on this clonotype: Its antigen is not known.

TCRdb re-analysed the multiplex PCR reads in MiXCR, keeping a single row per CDR3 protein. This repertoire shows about 7,200 distinct CDR3 sequences, 43% found once; its top ten account for about 45%. The chain employs TRBV2 and TRBJ2-7; the D gene is possibly TRBD2 (6 bases). This clonotype originated in a female donor with breast cancer. Some clones in this sample may be carry-over from other donors' samples. The sample comprised tumor-adjacent breast tissue. The chain's CDR3 is CASSEAPTSNEQYF. CDR3 DNA sequence: TGTGCCAGCAGTGAAGCCCCGACTAGTAACGAGCAGTACTTC.